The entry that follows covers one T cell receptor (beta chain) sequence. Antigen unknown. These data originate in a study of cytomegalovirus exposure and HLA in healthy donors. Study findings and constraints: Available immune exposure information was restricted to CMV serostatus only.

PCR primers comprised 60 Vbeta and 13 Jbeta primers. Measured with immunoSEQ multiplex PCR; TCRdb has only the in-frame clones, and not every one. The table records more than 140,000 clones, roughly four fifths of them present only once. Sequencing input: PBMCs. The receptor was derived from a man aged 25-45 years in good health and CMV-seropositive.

CDR3 residues: CASSLKGQFNYGYTF. The CDR3 DNA follows: TGTGCCAGCAGTTTAAAGGGGCAATTTAACTATGGCTACACCTTC. The J gene is TRBJ1-2, the V gene TRBV28; TRBD1 might be the D (5 bases). Trimming took off 2 bases at V and 1 base at J, with 11 bases between the two ends. Germline V gene sequence: CDR1 MDHEN, CDR2 SYDVKM. The length of the CDR3 is 15 residues.